This T cell receptor (beta chain) was captured in a study of cytomegalovirus exposure and HLA in healthy donors. Study summary: Within an early data release were about 80 million unique TCRs drawn from HLA-typed donors.

Use of 60 Vbeta and 13 Jbeta primers characterized the PCR. TCRdb's table, derived via immunoSEQ multiplex PCR, lists solely in-frame clones and lacks some. The sample has 100,000 to 120,000 clones, around 86% seen once. In regard to this clone: Its antigen is still unknown.

Findings and limits, study-wide: The authors listed 180 or so TCR beta chains as cytomegalovirus-associated. Within a later analysis, the majority of CMV-associated TCR beta chains appeared HLA-restricted.

Germline values: CDR1 MDHEN, CDR2 SYDVKM. The CDR3 loop spans 14 amino acids. With V trimmed by 5 bases and J by 7 bases, 4 bases remained unmatched. The TCR was taken from a man aged 40-49 years in good health and CMV-seronegative. The chain has TRBV28 and TRBJ1-6, with 8 bases matching TRBD1. The sequenced sample consisted of PBMCs. The DNA for the CDR3 is TGTGCCAGCAGTCCCCGACAGGGGAATTCACCCCTCCACTTT. This encodes CASSPRQGNSPLHF.